This TCR beta chain was sequenced during a study of T cell repertoires in cytomegalovirus infection. TCRdb itself ran the reads through MiXCR, one entry per CDR3 protein. Among about 310,000 distinct CDR3 sequences listed, roughly a sixth were seen once. Between the trimmed V and J ends, which lost 5 bases and 0 bases, there was a span of 13 bases. Germline V gene data show CDR1 as DFQATT and CDR2 as SNEGSKA (reference sequence). This CDR3 has 14 residues. This clonotype was recorded a few times. The sequenced material came from PBMCs. The rearrangement uses TRBV20-1 and TRBJ2-5, with no clear D. This TCR derives from a human donor in good health (CMV status not recorded). Some clones in this sample may be carry-over from other donors' samples. The CDR3 here is CSAASSRNQETQYF. The CDR3 DNA sequence: TGCAGTGCTGCCTCCAGCCGGAACCAAGAGACCCAGTACTTC.